This T cell receptor (beta chain) was captured in a study of blood T cell repertoires in COVID-19. Study information: Sites in the United States, Italy and Spain provided acute and convalescent COVID-19 samples.

Only in-frame clones appear in the TCRdb table, and some are missing; sequencing was by immunoSEQ multiplex PCR. Of 200,000 to 300,000 clones listed, roughly 86% are singletons. The TCR sequence derives from a woman aged 40 to 49 with acute COVID-19. Sequencing was carried out using PBMCs or T cells enriched from blood (not recorded which).

DNA for the CDR3: TGTGCCAGCAGCTTGGGGTTAAGTCGACTAGCGGGGAAGGGGGGTGAGCAGTTCTTC. Protein sequence: CASSLGLSRLAGKGGEQFF. The chain couples TRBV11-3 to TRBJ2-1; 11 bases are shared with TRBD2. The germline V gene encodes CDR1 SGHNT and CDR2 YENEEA. V dropped 3 bases and J dropped 9; count of bases not matched to a gene: 19. The length of the CDR3 is 19 residues.